Described below is a single TCR beta chain sequence and its context. This record comes from a study of blood T cell repertoires in COVID-19. Under the authors' procedure: Amplifying reference gene primers gave estimates of nucleated cell counts. Assay used: immunoSEQ multiplex PCR; TCRdb lists only in-frame clones, some missing. V and J calls and clone size are given by that table; D and trimming were obtained from the DNA. Counted here are 30,000 to 45,000 clones, approximately 84% occurring once; the ten biggest clones make up 25% to 35%. This sequence originates from a man aged 80 or over with active or convalescent COVID-19. Source material: peripheral blood.

The CDR3: CASSPRGGATNEKLFF. The CDR3 DNA reads as TGTGCCAGCAGCCCACGGGGGGGGGCAACTAATGAAAAACTGTTTTTT. The chain combines TRBV7-9 with TRBJ1-4; a possible D gene is TRBD1 (5 bases). The CDR3 runs to 16 residues. The V and J ends lost 5 bases and 0 bases respectively, with 13 bases between them. Germline V gene data show CDR1 as SEHNR and CDR2 as FQNEAQ (reference sequence).